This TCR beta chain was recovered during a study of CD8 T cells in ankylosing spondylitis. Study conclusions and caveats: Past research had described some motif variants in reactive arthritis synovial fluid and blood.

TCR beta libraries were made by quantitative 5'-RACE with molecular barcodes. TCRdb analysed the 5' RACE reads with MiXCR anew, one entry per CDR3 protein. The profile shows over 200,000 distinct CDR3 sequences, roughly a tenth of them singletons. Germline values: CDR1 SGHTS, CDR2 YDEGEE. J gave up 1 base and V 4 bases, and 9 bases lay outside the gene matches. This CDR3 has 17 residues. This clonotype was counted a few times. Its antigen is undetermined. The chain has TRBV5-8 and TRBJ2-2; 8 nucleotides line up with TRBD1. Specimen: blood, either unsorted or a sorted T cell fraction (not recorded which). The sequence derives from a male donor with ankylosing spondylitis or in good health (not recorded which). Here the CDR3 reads CASSTTRQGRNTGELFF. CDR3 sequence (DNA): TGTGCCAGCAGCACCACACGACAGGGGAGGAACACCGGGGAGCTGTTTTTT.